The sequence of this T cell receptor (beta chain) was determined in a study of T cell responses to AZD1222 COVID-19 vaccine. General observations from the study: Just six people given AZD1222 tested seropositive at baseline. Two AZD1222 doses significantly raised spike-specific TCR breadth and depth over controls.

This clone appeared a single time. The antigen remains unidentified. Germline V gives CDR1 MDHEN, CDR2 SYDVKM. The CDR3 sequence is 15 residues long. The V and J ends lost 6 bases and 3 bases, in that order; junction bases with no gene match: 8. Sequenced by immunoSEQ multiplex PCR; TCRdb stores in-frame clones only, minus some. Here the sample spans more than 140,000 clones, approximately 89% being singletons. Specimen: peripheral blood, collected on day 0 of AZD1222 vaccination. The sequence was collected from an adult in good health. The chain is built from TRBV28 and TRBJ2-7; 10 nucleotides line up with TRBD2. DNA for the CDR3: TGTGCCAGCAGACAACCGGGACTAGCGATCTACGAGCAGTACTTC. It translates to CASRQPGLAIYEQYF.